The clone carrying this T cell receptor (beta chain) showed up just a few times. Antigen: not known. This specimen belongs to a study of cytomegalovirus exposure and HLA in healthy donors. Study observations and caveats: In a later analysis, a genetic analysis reported fewer productive-TCR N-insertions in an Asian-associated ancestry cluster than the cohort average. Later work associated approximately 17,000 TCR beta sequences with HLA alleles at 0.05 false discovery rate.

PCR amplification relied on 60 Vbeta primers (plus 13 Jbeta primers). Sequenced by immunoSEQ multiplex PCR; TCRdb stores in-frame clones only, minus some. The sample holds 140,000 or so clones, over 8% seen once. The CDR3 is 17 residues long. V was shortened by 4 bases and J by 0 bases, with 18 bases between the two germline ends. Germline V lookup: CDR1 SEHNR, CDR2 FQNEAQ (reference sequence). V gene TRBV7-9 combines with J gene TRBJ1-2; no reliable D call. This receptor was identified in a male donor in good health and CMV-seronegative. The sample comprised PBMCs. The CDR3 DNA is TGTGCCAGCAGCTCCCTTCCCCTGAGCCTTACTAACTATGGCTACACCTTC. This encodes CASSSLPLSLTNYGYTF.